This T cell receptor (beta chain) emerged from a study of cytomegalovirus exposure and HLA in healthy donors. The study, taken as a whole, reports: Later work found that TCR association rates differed between HLA loci; DRB1 had the most and HLA-C the fewest. Prediction of most subjects' HLA-A and HLA-B alleles by TCR beta sequences was reportedly accurate.

The CDR3 contains 16 residues. Germline assignment: CDR1 KGHSH and CDR2 LQKENI. Trimming took 0 bases from V and 0 from J, leaving 8 bases between them. 13 Jbeta primers and 60 Vbeta primers were used for the PCR. Profiling relied on immunoSEQ multiplex PCR, and the TCRdb table lists in-frame clones only, not all of them. The sample holds tens of thousands of clones, roughly 78% seen once. To note about this clone: Its specificity is not known.

The receptor was derived from a male donor in good health and CMV-seropositive. The sequenced sample was PBMCs. V gene TRBV18 combines with J gene TRBJ1-4, with D uncertain. CDR3 sequence reads: CASSPPEAATNEKLFF. CDR3 DNA: TGTGCCAGCTCACCACCGGAGGCAGCAACTAATGAAAAACTGTTTTTT.